These 23 T cell receptor beta chains were all obtained from the same sample, sequenced in a study of blood T cell repertoires in COVID-19. Sequenced by immunoSEQ multiplex PCR; TCRdb stores in-frame clones only, minus some. The sample comprises approximately 250,000 clones, around 84% of which are singletons, and approximately 1.4% rests with the top ten. The sample comprised peripheral blood. The receptor source for this set is a middle-aged woman who had recovered from COVID-19.

The chain employs TRBV6-1 and TRBJ2-7; 10 bases match TRBD2. V lost 3 bases and J lost 4; bases outside the gene matches: 15. Germline CDR1 reads MNHNS; CDR2 reads SASEGT. The CDR3 is 18 amino acids. Written as DNA, the CDR3 is TGTGCCAGCAGTGAGGCCTTAGCGGGGGGCGCGGCCGTGTACGAGCAGTACTTC. It encodes CASSEALAGGAAVYEQYF.

V is TRBV2 and J is TRBJ2-7; D uncertain. Trimming shortened V by 5 bases and J by 2 bases, and 16 bases separated the two germline ends. The CDR3 is 15 amino acids. From germline, CDR1 is SNHLY and CDR2 FYNNEI. Written as DNA, the CDR3 is TGTGCCAGCAGTCGGTCGTTTCTACTTGCCTACGAGCAGTACTTC. Translating gives CASSRSFLLAYEQYF.

The V gene is TRBV27, the J gene TRBJ2-3, with a possible D match to TRBD1 (5 bases). Germline-derived CDR1 and CDR2 are MNHEY and SMNVEV (reference sequence). This CDR3 comprises 16 residues. Trimming removed 1 base from V and 3 bases from J, with 14 bases in between. CDR3 sequence (DNA): TGTGCCAGCAGTTTATACCTGCAGGGTCCTACAGATACGCAGTATTTT. It specifies CASSLYLQGPTDTQYF.

The V gene is TRBV4-1, the J gene TRBJ1-3, with 7 bases fitting TRBD1. CDR1 MGHRA and CDR2 YSYEKL come from the germline V gene. This CDR3 has 19 amino acids. The ends lost 2 bases at V and 0 bases at J; junction bases unmatched: 13. In nucleotides, the CDR3 is TGCGCCAGCAGCCAAACTGGCCCCGAGGGACAGTTCTCTGGAAACACCATATATTTT. This codes for CASSQTGPEGQFSGNTIYF.

The chain is built from TRBV7-2 and TRBJ2-5; 7 bases align to TRBD1. Germline V gene sequence: CDR1 SGHTA, CDR2 FQGNSA. V shed 4 bases and J 1 base; nucleotides not matched to a gene: 3. CDR3 length equals 14 residues. The CDR3: CASSSRDSQETQYF. The CDR3 DNA reads TGTGCCAGCAGCTCCCGGGACAGCCAAGAGACCCAGTACTTC.

The chain links TRBV6-5 to TRBJ2-1; 7 nucleotides match TRBD1. The CDR3 runs 12 residues. Germline CDR1 and CDR2: MNHEY and SVGAGI. The trim removed 7 bases at V and 10 bases at J, leaving 7 bases unmatched. The CDR3 loop reads CASTGGVWEQFF. For the CDR3, the DNA is TGTGCCAGCACAGGGGGAGTTTGGGAGCAGTTCTTC.

CDR3 in DNA: TGTGCCAGCAGCTTACTCGGACTAGCCGGCTACAATGAGCAGTTCTTC. Protein: CASSLLGLAGYNEQFF. The rearrangement uses TRBV5-6 and TRBJ2-1; 8 bases fit TRBD2. This CDR3 comprises 16 residues. Germline CDR1 SGHDT, CDR2 YYEEEE. V shed 2 bases and J 3 bases; nucleotides not matched to a gene: 7.

This clone was seen once. The chain's CDR3 is CASSSIAGAITGELFF. The DNA for the CDR3 is TGTGCCAGCAGCTCTATAGCGGGGGCGATCACCGGGGAGCTGTTTTTT. The chain combines TRBV11-3 with TRBJ2-2; TRBD2 matches at 9 bases. Unmatched junction bases numbered 7, after V lost 4 bases and J lost 4 bases. Germline values: CDR1 SGHNT, CDR2 YENEEA. There are 16 residues in the CDR3.

The chain couples TRBV7-6 to TRBJ2-3; 10 positions match TRBD2. The CDR3 extends over 16 amino acids. Trimming took 1 base from V and 3 from J; bases not matched to a gene: 4. Germline CDR1 and CDR2: SGHVS and FNYEAQ. DNA of the CDR3: TGTGCCAGCAGCTTAGAGGGACTAGCGATGACAGATACGCAGTATTTT. The encoded protein is CASSLEGLAMTDTQYF.

Remarks on this clone: Different DNA sequences within this sample yield the same CDR3. The chain uses TRBV5-4 and TRBJ2-2; D possibly corresponds to TRBD2 (5 bases). The CDR3 has 13 amino acids. V was clipped by 2 bases and J by 5 bases, with 7 bases between them. CDR1 is SGHNT and CDR2 is YYREEE in the germline V gene (reference sequence). CDR3 region: CASSLGGTGELFF. DNA of the CDR3: TGTGCCAGCAGCTTAGGCGGGACCGGGGAGCTGTTTTTT. The full variable domain, with the rest looked up from reference TRBV5-4 and TRBJ2-2, is ETGVTQSPTHLIKTRGQQVTLRCSSQSGHNTVSWYQQALGQGPQFIFQYYREEENGRGNFPPRFSGLQFPNYSSELNVNALELDDSALYLCASSLGGTGELFFGEGSRLTVL.

The V gene is TRBV11-2, the J gene TRBJ2-7; TRBD1 aligns across 9 bases. The CDR3 totals 15 residues. Unmatched junction bases numbered 9, after V lost 2 bases and J lost 7 bases. The germline V gene encodes CDR1 SGHAT and CDR2 FQNNGV. This CDR3 is CASSLIGTGTEEQYF. The CDR3 nucleotides are TGTGCCAGCAGCTTAATCGGGACAGGGACTGAAGAGCAGTACTTC.

This rearrangement joins TRBV30 to TRBJ1-2; no clear D gene. The germline V and J ends were trimmed by 0 bases and 9 bases, with 20 bases remaining between them. The CDR3 consists of 15 residues. Looked up from germline, CDR1 is GTSNPN and CDR2 is SVGIG (reference sequence). CDR3 amino acids: CAWSVRGWTVPSYTF. The CDR3, as DNA: TGTGCCTGGAGTGTACGGGGTTGGACTGTCCCTAGCTACACCTTC.

The rearrangement uses TRBV5-1 and TRBJ2-1; 8 positions match TRBD2. The CDR3 length is 15 residues. Germline V gene sequence: CDR1 SGHRS, CDR2 YFSETQ. Germline trimming cut 0 bases from V and 6 bases from J; bases unmatched to any gene: 5. The CDR3 sequence: CASSLGQRGSNEQFF. CDR3 DNA: TGCGCCAGCAGCTTGGGACAGCGGGGGAGCAATGAGCAGTTCTTC.

The J gene is TRBJ2-1, the V gene TRBV19; 10 nucleotides agree with TRBD2. The length of the CDR3 is 16 residues. V shed 5 bases, J shed 9 bases, and the junction held 13 bases outside the gene matches. CDR1 is LNHDA, CDR2 SQIVND, per germline (reference sequence). This CDR3 reads CASSSPLAGVAREQFF. The CDR3 DNA reads TGTGCCAGTAGTTCTCCGCTAGCGGGGGTGGCGCGTGAGCAGTTCTTC.

The CDR3 region is CASSATVSGNTIYF. CDR3 DNA sequence: TGCGCCAGCAGTGCGACAGTCTCTGGAAACACCATATATTTT. V gene TRBV10-2 combines with J gene TRBJ1-3; D is possibly TRBD1 (5 bases). Germline assignment: CDR1 WSHSY and CDR2 SAAADI. CDR3 length equals 14 residues. Trimming removed 4 bases from V and 0 bases from J, with 7 bases in between.

This chain joins TRBV5-4 and TRBJ1-2; maybe TRBD1 (6 bases). CDR1 is SGHNT and CDR2 is YYREEE in the germline V gene (reference sequence). V gave up 1 base and J gave up 5 bases, with 12 bases separating them. The CDR3 runs to 14 residues. The CDR3 nucleotides are TGTGCCAGCAGCTTGACAGGGCTTTCTTATGGCTACACCTTC. This encodes CASSLTGLSYGYTF.

DNA of the CDR3: TGTGCCAGCAGTTCCGGGACAGGGGGTCTGGGTCAGCCCCAGCATTTT. Translation gives CASSSGTGGLGQPQHF. The chain combines TRBV28 with TRBJ1-5; 11 bases agree with TRBD1. Germline V lookup: CDR1 MDHEN, CDR2 SYDVKM. The trim removed 4 bases at V and 6 bases at J, leaving 8 bases unmatched. There are 16 residues in the CDR3. Using reference TRBV28 and TRBJ1-5 for the parts outside the CDR3, the full variable domain is DVKVTQSSRYLVKRTGEKVFLECVQDMDHENMFWYRQDPGLGLRLIYFSYDVKMKEKGDIPEGYSVSREKKERFSLILESASTNQTSMYLCASSSGTGGLGQPQHFGDGTRLSIL.

The rearrangement links TRBV2 to TRBJ1-2, with 8 bases matching TRBD1. The germline V gene encodes CDR1 SNHLY and CDR2 FYNNEI. This CDR3 has 13 residues. V dropped 6 bases and J dropped 4; count of bases not matched to a gene: 4. The CDR3 loop reads CASSGQGVYGYTF. CDR3 bases: TGTGCCAGCAGCGGACAGGGAGTCTATGGCTACACCTTC.

This clone was detected a few times. The chain is built from TRBV11-2 and TRBJ2-7; 7 positions match TRBD1. The CDR3 consists of 15 residues. Trimming took 4 bases from V and 3 from J; bases not matched to a gene: 9. Germline CDR1 reads SGHAT; CDR2 reads FQNNGV. The CDR3 bases are TGTGCCAGCAGCTCCCGGGACAGTCGTAACTACGAGCAGTACTTC. This sequence encodes CASSSRDSRNYEQYF.

The chain uses TRBV2 and TRBJ2-7, with a tentative D call TRBD2 (5 bases). From germline, CDR1 is SNHLY and CDR2 FYNNEI. V was trimmed by 7 bases and J by 4 bases, leaving 14 bases between them. The CDR3 length is 13 residues. The CDR3, as DNA: TGTGCCAGCAACGGGGTGGGCTCGTACGAGCAGTACTTC. This gives the protein CASNGVGSYEQYF.

This chain links TRBV15 with TRBJ2-5, with D perhaps matching TRBD2 (6 bases). The V and J ends lost 0 bases and 7 bases respectively, with 24 bases between them. CDR3 length equals 18 residues. The germline V gene encodes CDR1 LNHNV and CDR2 YYDKDF (reference sequence). The CDR3 protein is CATSRDRGAGALARTQYF. Here the CDR3 DNA reads TGTGCCACCAGCAGAGATCGGGGAGCGGGTGCCTTGGCCAGGACCCAGTACTTC.

This chain joins TRBV4-2 and TRBJ1-1, with D possibly matching TRBD1 (5 bases). The germline gives CDR1 LGHNA, CDR2 YNFKEQ. With 2 bases removed from V and 1 base from J, the gap between germline ends came to 11 bases. The CDR3 spans 15 residues. CDR3 in DNA: TGTGCCAGCAGCCAATCTCAGACAGAGAACACTGAAGCTTTCTTT. It specifies CASSQSQTENTEAFF.

The chain uses TRBV5-5 and TRBJ2-2; D uncertain. Germline CDR1 is SGHKS and CDR2 is YYEKEE (reference sequence). The CDR3 length is 17 residues. Trimming took 1 base from V and 0 from J, leaving 13 bases between them. The CDR3 DNA sequence: TGTGCCAGCAGCTTGATTCCGGCTAGTTCGAACACCGGGGAGCTGTTTTTT. This gives the protein CASSLIPASSNTGELFF.